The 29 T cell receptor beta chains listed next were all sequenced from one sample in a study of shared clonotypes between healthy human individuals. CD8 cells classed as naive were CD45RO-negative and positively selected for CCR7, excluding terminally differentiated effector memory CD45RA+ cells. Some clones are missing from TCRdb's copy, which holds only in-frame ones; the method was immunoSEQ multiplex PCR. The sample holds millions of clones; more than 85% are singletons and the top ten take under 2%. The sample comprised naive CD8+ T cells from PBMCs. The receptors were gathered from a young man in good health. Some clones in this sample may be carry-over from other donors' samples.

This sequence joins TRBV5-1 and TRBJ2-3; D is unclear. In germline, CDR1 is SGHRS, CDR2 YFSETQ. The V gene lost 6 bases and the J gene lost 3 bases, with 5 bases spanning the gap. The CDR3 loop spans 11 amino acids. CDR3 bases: TGCGCCAGCAAGTTGACAGATACGCAGTATTTT. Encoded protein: CASKLTDTQYF.

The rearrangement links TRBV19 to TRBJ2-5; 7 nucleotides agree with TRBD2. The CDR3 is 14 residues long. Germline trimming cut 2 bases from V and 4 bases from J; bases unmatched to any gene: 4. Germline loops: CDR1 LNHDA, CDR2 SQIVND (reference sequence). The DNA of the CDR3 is TGTGCCAGTAGTATAATCTCGGGGGGAGAGACCCAGTACTTC. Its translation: CASSIISGGETQYF.

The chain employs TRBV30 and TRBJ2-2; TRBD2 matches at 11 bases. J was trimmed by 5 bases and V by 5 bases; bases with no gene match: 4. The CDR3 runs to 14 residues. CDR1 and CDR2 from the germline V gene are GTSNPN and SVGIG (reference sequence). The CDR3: CAWDTSGRTGELFF. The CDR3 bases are TGTGCCTGGGACACTAGCGGGAGAACCGGGGAGCTGTTTTTT.

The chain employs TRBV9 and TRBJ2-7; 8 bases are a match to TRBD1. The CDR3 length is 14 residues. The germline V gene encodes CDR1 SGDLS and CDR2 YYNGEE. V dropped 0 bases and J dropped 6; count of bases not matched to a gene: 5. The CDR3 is CASSVATGGGEQYF. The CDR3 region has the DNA TGTGCCAGCAGCGTAGCTACAGGGGGAGGCGAGCAGTACTTC.

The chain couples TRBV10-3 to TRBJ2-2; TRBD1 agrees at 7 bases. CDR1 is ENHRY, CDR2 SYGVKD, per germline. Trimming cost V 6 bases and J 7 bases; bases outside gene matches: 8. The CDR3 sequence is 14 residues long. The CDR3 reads CAIRLGQPGGELFF. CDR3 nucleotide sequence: TGTGCCATCAGATTGGGACAGCCCGGCGGGGAGCTGTTTTTT.

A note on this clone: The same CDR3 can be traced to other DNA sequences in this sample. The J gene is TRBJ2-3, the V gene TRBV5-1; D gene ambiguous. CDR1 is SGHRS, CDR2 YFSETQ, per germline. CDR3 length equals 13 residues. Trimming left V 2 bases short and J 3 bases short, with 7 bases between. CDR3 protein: CASSLWGTDTQYF. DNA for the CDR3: TGCGCCAGCAGCTTATGGGGAACAGATACGCAGTATTTT.

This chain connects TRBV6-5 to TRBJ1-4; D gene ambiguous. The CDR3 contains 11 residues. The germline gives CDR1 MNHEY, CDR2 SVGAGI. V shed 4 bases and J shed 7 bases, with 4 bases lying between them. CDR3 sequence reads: CASSLGEKLFF. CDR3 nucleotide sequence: TGTGCCAGCAGTTTAGGTGAAAAACTGTTTTTT.

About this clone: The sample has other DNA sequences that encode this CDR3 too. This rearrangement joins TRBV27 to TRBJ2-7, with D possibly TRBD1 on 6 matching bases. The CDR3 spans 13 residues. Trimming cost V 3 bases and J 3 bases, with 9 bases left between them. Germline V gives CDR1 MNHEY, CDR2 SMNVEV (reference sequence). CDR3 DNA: TGTGCCAGCAGTTTCGGGACATTCTACGAGCAGTACTTC. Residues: CASSFGTFYEQYF.

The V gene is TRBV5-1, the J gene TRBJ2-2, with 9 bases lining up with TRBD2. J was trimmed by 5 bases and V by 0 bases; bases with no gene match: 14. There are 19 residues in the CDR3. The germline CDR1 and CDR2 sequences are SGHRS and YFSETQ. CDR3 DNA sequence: TGCGCCAGCAGCTTGGAAGGCCCCAGGGCCCTAGCGGGAACCGGGGAGCTGTTTTTT. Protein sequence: CASSLEGPRALAGTGELFF.

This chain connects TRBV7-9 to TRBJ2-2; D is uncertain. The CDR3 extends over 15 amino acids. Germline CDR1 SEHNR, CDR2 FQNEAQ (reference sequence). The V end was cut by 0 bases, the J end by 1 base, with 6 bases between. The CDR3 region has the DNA TGTGCCAGCAGCTTAGCGGCGAAGAACACCGGGGAGCTGTTTTTT. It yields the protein CASSLAAKNTGELFF.

The CDR3 DNA follows: TGTGCCAGCAGTTTATTCGCGGGGAATCAGCCCCAGCATTTT. Amino acid sequence: CASSLFAGNQPQHF. The chain uses TRBV27 and TRBJ1-5; D is unclear. CDR1 is MNHEY and CDR2 is SMNVEV in the germline V gene (reference sequence). The CDR3 is made up of 14 amino acids. Trimming took off 1 base at V and 4 bases at J, with 8 bases between the two ends.

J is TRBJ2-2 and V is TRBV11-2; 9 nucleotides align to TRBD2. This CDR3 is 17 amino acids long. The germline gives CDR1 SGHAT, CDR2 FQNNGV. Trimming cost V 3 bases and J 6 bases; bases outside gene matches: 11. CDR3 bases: TGTGCCAGCAGCTTCATGATTCTAGCGGGGCCCCCCGGGGAGCTGTTTTTT. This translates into CASSFMILAGPPGELFF.

The CDR3 bases are TGTGCCAGCAGTGAGGGGACGAAGGGGGACACCATATATTTT. Protein product: CASSEGTKGDTIYF. The J gene is TRBJ1-3, the V gene TRBV6-1; D is possibly TRBD1 (6 bases). In germline, CDR1 is MNHNS, CDR2 SASEGT. This CDR3 has 14 amino acids. The V gene lost 3 bases and the J gene lost 8 bases, with 14 bases spanning the gap.

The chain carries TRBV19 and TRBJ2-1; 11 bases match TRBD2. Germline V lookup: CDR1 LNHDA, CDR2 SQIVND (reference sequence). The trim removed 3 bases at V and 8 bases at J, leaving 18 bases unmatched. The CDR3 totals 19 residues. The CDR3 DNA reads TGTGCCAGTAGTATCCCACTAGCGGGAGTGTTTGATCCGGTCGATGAGCAGTTCTTC. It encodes CASSIPLAGVFDPVDEQFF.

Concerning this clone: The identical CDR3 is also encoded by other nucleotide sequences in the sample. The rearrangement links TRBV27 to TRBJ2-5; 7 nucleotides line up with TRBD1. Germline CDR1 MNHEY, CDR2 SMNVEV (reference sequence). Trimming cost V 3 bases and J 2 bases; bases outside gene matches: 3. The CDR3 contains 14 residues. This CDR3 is CASSFLGQQETQYF. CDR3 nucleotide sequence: TGTGCCAGCAGTTTCCTGGGACAGCAAGAGACCCAGTACTTC.

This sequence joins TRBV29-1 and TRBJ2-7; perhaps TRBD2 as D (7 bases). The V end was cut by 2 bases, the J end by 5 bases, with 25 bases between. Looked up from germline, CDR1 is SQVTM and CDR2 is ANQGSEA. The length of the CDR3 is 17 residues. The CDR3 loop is CSVERGQGSRGGDEQYF. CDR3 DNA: TGCAGCGTTGAAAGAGGGCAGGGCTCCAGAGGGGGGGACGAGCAGTACTTC.

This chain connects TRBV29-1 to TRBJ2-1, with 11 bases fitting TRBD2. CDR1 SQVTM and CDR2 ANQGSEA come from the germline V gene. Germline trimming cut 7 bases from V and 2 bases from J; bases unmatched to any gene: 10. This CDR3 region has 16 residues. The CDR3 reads CSGQSSGRATYNEQFF. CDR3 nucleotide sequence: TGCAGCGGCCAAAGTAGCGGGAGGGCCACCTACAATGAGCAGTTCTTC.

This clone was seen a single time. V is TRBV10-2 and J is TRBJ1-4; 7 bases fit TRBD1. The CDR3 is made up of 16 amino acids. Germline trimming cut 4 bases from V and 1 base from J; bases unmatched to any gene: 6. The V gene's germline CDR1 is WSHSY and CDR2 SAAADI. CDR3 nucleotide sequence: TGCGCCAGCAGTGCCAGCCACAGGGGAACTAATGAAAAACTGTTTTTT. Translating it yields CASSASHRGTNEKLFF.

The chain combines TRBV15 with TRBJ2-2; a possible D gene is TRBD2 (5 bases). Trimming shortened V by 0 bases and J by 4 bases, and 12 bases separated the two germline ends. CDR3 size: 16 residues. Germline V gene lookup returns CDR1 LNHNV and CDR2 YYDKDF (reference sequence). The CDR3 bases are TGTGCCACCAGCAGAGAACCGGGGTCTTCCACCGGGGAGCTGTTTTTT. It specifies CATSREPGSSTGELFF.

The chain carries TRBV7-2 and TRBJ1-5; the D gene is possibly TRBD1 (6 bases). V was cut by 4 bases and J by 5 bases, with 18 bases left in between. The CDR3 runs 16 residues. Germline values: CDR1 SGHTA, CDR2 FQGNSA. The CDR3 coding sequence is TGTGCCAGCAGCTCTGCACCGGTTGGACAGCATCAGCCCCAGCATTTT. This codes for CASSSAPVGQHQPQHF.

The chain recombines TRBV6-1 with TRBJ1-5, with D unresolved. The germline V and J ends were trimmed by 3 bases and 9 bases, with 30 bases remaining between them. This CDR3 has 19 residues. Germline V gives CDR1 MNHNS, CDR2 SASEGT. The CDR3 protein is CASSEVFWSPREVGRPQHF. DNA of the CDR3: TGTGCCAGCAGTGAGGTTTTTTGGAGTCCACGGGAGGTAGGGCGGCCCCAGCATTTT.

The CDR3 protein is CASSVSRPGQGQAGELFF. CDR3 nucleotide sequence: TGTGCCAGCAGCGTATCTCGACCGGGACAGGGGCAGGCCGGGGAGCTGTTTTTT. The chain has TRBV9 and TRBJ2-2, with 10 nucleotides matching TRBD1. The germline V gene has CDR1 SGDLS and CDR2 YYNGEE. V shed 1 base, J shed 6 bases, and the junction held 12 bases outside the gene matches. This CDR3 comprises 18 residues.

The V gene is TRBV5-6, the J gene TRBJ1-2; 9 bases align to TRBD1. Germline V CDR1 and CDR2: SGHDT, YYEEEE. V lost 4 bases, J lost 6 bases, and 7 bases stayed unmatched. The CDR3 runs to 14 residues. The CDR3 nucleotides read TGTGCCAGCAGCCTGGCCGGGACAGGGCATGGCTACACCTTC. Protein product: CASSLAGTGHGYTF.

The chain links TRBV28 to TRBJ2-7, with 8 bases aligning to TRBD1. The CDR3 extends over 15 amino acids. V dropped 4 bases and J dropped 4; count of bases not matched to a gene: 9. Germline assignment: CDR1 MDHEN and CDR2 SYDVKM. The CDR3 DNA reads TGTGCCAGCAGTTCAACCTTAGACAGGGGATACGAGCAGTACTTC. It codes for CASSSTLDRGYEQYF.

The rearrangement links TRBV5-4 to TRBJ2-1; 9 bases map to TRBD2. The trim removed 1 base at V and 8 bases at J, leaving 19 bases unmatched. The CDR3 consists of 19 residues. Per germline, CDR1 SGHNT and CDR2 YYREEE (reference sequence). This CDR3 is CASSLFFSGGRARTDEQFF. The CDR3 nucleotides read TGTGCCAGCAGCTTGTTTTTTAGTGGCGGGAGGGCCAGGACGGATGAGCAGTTCTTC.

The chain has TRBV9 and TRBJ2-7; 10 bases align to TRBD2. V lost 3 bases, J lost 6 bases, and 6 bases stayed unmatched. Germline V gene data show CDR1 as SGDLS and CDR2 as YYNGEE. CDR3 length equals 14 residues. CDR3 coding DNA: TGTGCCAGCAGCGCTCTAGCGGGAGCGAGCGAGCAGTACTTC. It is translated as CASSALAGASEQYF.

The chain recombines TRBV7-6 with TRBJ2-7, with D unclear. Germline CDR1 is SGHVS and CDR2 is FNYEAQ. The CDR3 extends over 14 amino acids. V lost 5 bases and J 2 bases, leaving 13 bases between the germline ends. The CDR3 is CASSRLGIPYEQYF. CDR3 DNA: TGTGCCAGCAGCCGCCTGGGGATCCCCTACGAGCAGTACTTC.

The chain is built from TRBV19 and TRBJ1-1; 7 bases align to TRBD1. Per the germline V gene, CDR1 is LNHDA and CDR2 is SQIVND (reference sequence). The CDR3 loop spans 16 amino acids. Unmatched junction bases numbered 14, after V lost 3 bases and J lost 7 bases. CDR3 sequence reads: CASSMIQGPPPFEAFF. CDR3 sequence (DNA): TGTGCCAGTAGTATGATACAGGGGCCGCCTCCATTTGAAGCTTTCTTT.

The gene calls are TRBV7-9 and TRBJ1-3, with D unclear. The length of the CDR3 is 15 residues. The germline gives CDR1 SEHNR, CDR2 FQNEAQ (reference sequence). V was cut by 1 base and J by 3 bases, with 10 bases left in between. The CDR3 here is CASSLGREGGNTIYF. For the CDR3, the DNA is TGTGCCAGCAGCTTAGGACGGGAAGGTGGAAACACCATATATTTT.